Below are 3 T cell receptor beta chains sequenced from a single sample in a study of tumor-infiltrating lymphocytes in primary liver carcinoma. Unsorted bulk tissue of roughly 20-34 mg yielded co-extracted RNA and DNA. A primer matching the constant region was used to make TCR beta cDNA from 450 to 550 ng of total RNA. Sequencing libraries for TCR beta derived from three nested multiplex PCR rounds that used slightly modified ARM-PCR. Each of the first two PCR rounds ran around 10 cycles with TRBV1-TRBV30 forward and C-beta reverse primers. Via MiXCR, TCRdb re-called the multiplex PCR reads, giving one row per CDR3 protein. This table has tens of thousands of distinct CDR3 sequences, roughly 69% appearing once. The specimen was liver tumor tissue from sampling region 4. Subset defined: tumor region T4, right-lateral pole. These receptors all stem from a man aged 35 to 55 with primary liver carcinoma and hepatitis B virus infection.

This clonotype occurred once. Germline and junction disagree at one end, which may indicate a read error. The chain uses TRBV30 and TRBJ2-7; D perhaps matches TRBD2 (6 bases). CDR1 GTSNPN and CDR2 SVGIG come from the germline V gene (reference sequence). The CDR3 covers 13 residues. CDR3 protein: CAWSREDSFEQYF. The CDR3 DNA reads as TGTGCCTGGAGTAGGGAGGACTCCTTCGAGCAGTACTTT.

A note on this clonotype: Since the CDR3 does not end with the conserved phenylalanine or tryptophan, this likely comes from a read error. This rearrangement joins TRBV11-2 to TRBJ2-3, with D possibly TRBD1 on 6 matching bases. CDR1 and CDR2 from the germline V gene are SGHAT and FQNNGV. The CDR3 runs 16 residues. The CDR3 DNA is TGTGCCAGCAGCAGAAGAAGTACAGGGAACACGGATACTCAGTATTCT. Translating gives CASSRRSTGNTDTQYS.

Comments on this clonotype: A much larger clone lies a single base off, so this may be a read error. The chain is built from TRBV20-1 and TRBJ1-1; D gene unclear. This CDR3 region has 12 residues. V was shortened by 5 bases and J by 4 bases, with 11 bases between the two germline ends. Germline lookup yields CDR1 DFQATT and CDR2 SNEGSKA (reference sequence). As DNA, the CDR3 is TGCAGTGCTCCCATGACGGGCACTGAAGCTTTCTTT. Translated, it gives CSAPMTGTEAFF.